Listed here are 18 T cell receptor beta chains from one sample, sequenced in a study of blood T cells in healthy people across ages. Primers used in a second PCR of about 7 to 11 cycles were a sample-barcoded 5' primer and a J-beta primer mix. Via MiXCR, TCRdb re-called the 5' RACE reads, giving one row per CDR3 protein. The sample has hundreds of thousands of distinct CDR3 sequences; about 30% are singletons. Sequencing used blood. The origin of the receptors is a woman older than 75 in good health.

This clonotype was found many times. This may arise from a read error, as a much more abundant clone is one base away. This rearrangement joins TRBV6-2 or TRBV6-3 to TRBJ2-5; D is possibly TRBD1 (6 bases). This CDR3 is built from 14 residues. The V and J ends lost 0 bases and 11 bases respectively, with 16 bases between them. Germline V CDR1 and CDR2: MNHEY, SVGEGT. For the CDR3, the DNA is TGTGCCAGCAGTTACTCATGGAACAGGGATGAGCAGTACTTC. Residues: CASSYSWNRDEQYF.

This clonotype came up many times. CDR3 DNA: TGTGCCAGCAGCCCCCTGGGACAGCCCTACGAGCAGTACTTC. This codes for CASSPLGQPYEQYF. The V and J genes are TRBV7-9 and TRBJ2-7; TRBD1 matches 7 bases. This CDR3 region has 14 residues. J lost 2 bases, V lost 5 bases, and 6 bases had no gene match. The V gene's germline CDR1 is SEHNR and CDR2 FQNEAQ (reference sequence).

This clonotype was detected many times. V and J are TRBV20-1 and TRBJ1-5; 8 nucleotides line up with TRBD1. J was trimmed by 7 bases and V by 6 bases; bases with no gene match: 5. Germline V gene lookup returns CDR1 DFQATT and CDR2 SNEGSKA (reference sequence). This CDR3 spans 12 amino acids. CDR3 coding DNA: TGCAGTGCCGGACAGGGTGAGCAGCCCCAGCATTTT. Its translation is CSAGQGEQPQHF.

DNA for the CDR3: TGTGCCAGCAGGGGACAGGGGACAAGCAATCAGCCCCAGCATTTT. Protein product: CASRGQGTSNQPQHF. This rearrangement joins TRBV2 to TRBJ1-5; 10 bases agree with TRBD1. The trim removed 6 bases at V and 1 base at J, leaving 3 bases unmatched. Germline V gene data show CDR1 as SNHLY and CDR2 as FYNNEI. This CDR3 contains 15 residues. Full variable domain (remainder filled in from reference TRBV2 and TRBJ1-5): EPEVTQTPSHQVTQMGQEVILRCVPISNHLYFYWYRQILGQKVEFLVSFYNNEISEKSEIFDDQFSVERPDGSNFTLKIRSTKLEDSAMYFCASRGQGTSNQPQHFGDGTRLSIL.

There are many counts of this clonotype. V usage is TRBV5-1 and J usage is TRBJ1-1, with 7 bases lining up with TRBD1. Germline CDR1 SGHRS, CDR2 YFSETQ. There are 16 residues in the CDR3. The trim removed 0 bases at V and 1 base at J, leaving 6 bases unmatched. The CDR3 loop reads CASSLGQGSRNTEAFF. In nucleotides, the CDR3 is TGCGCCAGCAGCTTGGGACAGGGCTCCAGGAACACTGAAGCTTTCTTT.

The genes are TRBV6-5 and TRBJ2-3; 15 nucleotides line up with TRBD2. V gave up 4 bases and J gave up 1 base; unmatched junction bases: 3. Germline V gene data show CDR1 as MNHEY and CDR2 as SVGAGI. The CDR3 is made up of 17 amino acids. CDR3 loop: CASSFRTSGGGTDTQYF. The DNA for the CDR3 is TGTGCCAGCAGTTTTCGGACTAGCGGGGGGGGCACAGATACGCAGTATTTT.

In its sample, this clonotype was seen many times. The V gene is TRBV11-2, the J gene TRBJ1-6; the match to TRBD1 covers 7 bases. Germline V gene data show CDR1 as SGHAT and CDR2 as FQNNGV. This CDR3 spans 16 amino acids. V gave up 5 bases and J gave up 2 bases; unmatched junction bases: 6. CDR3 in amino acids: CASSRTGDPYNSPLHF. CDR3 DNA sequence: TGTGCCAGCAGCCGGACAGGAGACCCCTATAATTCACCCCTCCACTTT.

This clonotype was recorded many times. J is TRBJ2-5 and V is TRBV5-1; perhaps TRBD1 as D (6 bases). V lost 4 bases, J lost 2 bases, and 15 bases lay in between. The CDR3 contains 15 residues. Germline V gene sequence: CDR1 SGHRS, CDR2 YFSETQ. The CDR3 sequence: CASSITGNSQETQYF. The CDR3 DNA follows: TGCGCCAGCAGCATTACAGGGAACTCACAAGAGACCCAGTACTTC.

This clonotype was detected ten times or more. This sequence joins TRBV3-1 and TRBJ2-7; unclear D gene. The CDR3 contains 14 residues. Germline-derived CDR1 and CDR2 are LGHDT and YNNKEL (reference sequence). The ends were cut back, 4 bases at V and 1 base at J, with 11 bases in the middle. DNA of the CDR3: TGTGCCAGCAGCCCCTGGGCTGGGTCCTACGAGCAGTACTTC. Translation gives CASSPWAGSYEQYF.

This clonotype came up many times. The chain combines TRBV20-1 with TRBJ1-2, with 7 nucleotides matching TRBD1. Germline V lookup: CDR1 DFQATT, CDR2 SNEGSKA (reference sequence). V shed 5 bases and J 5 bases; nucleotides not matched to a gene: 20. The CDR3 loop spans 17 amino acids. CDR3 nucleotides: TGCAGTGCTCAAAGTCAATCCGGGACAGCCCCTCCGTATGGCTACACCTTC. The encoded protein is CSAQSQSGTAPPYGYTF.

As regards this clonotype: A read error may explain this, as a much larger clone is one base away. J is TRBJ2-1 and V is TRBV7-2, with D perhaps matching TRBD2 (5 bases). The V end was cut by 1 base, the J end by 12 bases, with 13 bases between. The CDR3 consists of 13 residues. Germline CDR1 SGHTA, CDR2 FQGNSA. The DNA for the CDR3 is TGTGCCAGCAGCTTAGGGACTGTCGGTGTGCAGTTCTTC. It yields the protein CASSLGTVGVQFF.

To note about this clonotype: Since a much larger clone is just one base distant, this may be a read error. The CDR3 DNA sequence: TGTGCCAGCAGCCAGGGGGGTGGTGAGCAGTTCTTC. Its translation: CASSQGGGEQFF. This rearrangement joins TRBV3-1 to TRBJ2-1; tentative D call: TRBD2 (6 bases). CDR3 length equals 12 residues. Trimming left V 3 bases short and J 9 bases short, with 9 bases between. Germline V lookup: CDR1 LGHDT, CDR2 YNNKEL (reference sequence).

This clonotype came up many times. The chain joins TRBV7-3 to TRBJ2-7; D call uncertain. The germline V gene encodes CDR1 SGHTA and CDR2 FQGTGA. This CDR3 region has 14 residues. Trimming stripped 1 base from V and 2 bases from J, with 9 bases between. As DNA, the CDR3 is TGTGCCAGCAGCTTAAACCACGTTGCCTACGAGCAGTACTTC. Residues: CASSLNHVAYEQYF.

This clonotype has at least ten counts. The chain employs TRBV5-1 and TRBJ2-5, with 13 bases fitting TRBD2. This CDR3 spans 16 amino acids. Trimming cost V 4 bases and J 1 base; bases outside gene matches: 4. Germline V gene sequence: CDR1 SGHRS, CDR2 YFSETQ. The CDR3 region has the DNA TGCGCCAGCAGCACCGGACTAGCGGGGGTCCAAGAGACCCAGTACTTC. Encoded protein: CASSTGLAGVQETQYF. Based on the CDR3 plus reference TRBV5-1 and TRBJ2-5, the full variable domain is KAGVTQTPRYLIKTRGQQVTLSCSPISGHRSVSWYQQTPGQGLQFLFEYFSETQRNKGNFPGRFSGRQFSNSRSEMNVSTLELGDSALYLCASSTGLAGVQETQYFGPGTRLLVL.

The chain uses TRBV20-1 and TRBJ1-5, with 8 positions matching TRBD1. Germline V gene lookup returns CDR1 DFQATT and CDR2 SNEGSKA (reference sequence). The CDR3 contains 14 residues. Germline trimming cut 4 bases from V and 9 bases from J; bases unmatched to any gene: 11. CDR3 region: CSANSARTGTPQHF. The CDR3 coding sequence is TGCAGTGCTAATTCAGCCAGGACAGGGACGCCCCAGCATTTT.

The chain combines TRBV14 with TRBJ1-1; D unresolved. The ends were cut back, 4 bases at V and 3 bases at J, with 18 bases in the middle. The length of the CDR3 is 16 residues. The germline CDR1 and CDR2 sequences are SGHDN and FVKESK. The CDR3 nucleotides read TGTGCCAGCAGCCCGGGGAGGTTCTTGATGTACACTGAAGCTTTCTTT. Translating gives CASSPGRFLMYTEAFF.

This clonotype was detected ten times or more. The chain uses TRBV3-1 and TRBJ2-7; 7 positions match TRBD2. Germline CDR1 and CDR2: LGHDT and YNNKEL (reference sequence). The CDR3 has 13 residues. Trimming at V came to 0 bases and at J to 7 bases, leaving 3 bases not matched to a gene. The CDR3 region has the DNA TGTGCCAGCAGCCAAGATGGGGGAGGGGAGCAGTACTTC. It is translated as CASSQDGGGEQYF.

The rearrangement links TRBV4-1 to TRBJ1-2; TRBD1 aligns across 9 bases. Germline V gene sequence: CDR1 MGHRA, CDR2 YSYEKL. The CDR3 loop spans 16 amino acids. Losses at the gene ends were 1 base for V and 0 bases for J; bases not matched to a gene: 3. CDR3 sequence: CASSQGTGESNYGYTF. In nucleotides, the CDR3 is TGCGCCAGCAGCCAAGGGACAGGGGAGTCTAACTATGGCTACACCTTC.